These T cell receptor beta chains were read from a single sample in a study of cytomegalovirus exposure and HLA in healthy donors. Sequenced by immunoSEQ multiplex PCR; TCRdb stores in-frame clones only, minus some. The sample holds under 100,000 clones, approximately 96% seen once. The sequencing sample was made of PBMCs. Receptors originate from a woman aged 18-29 years in good health and CMV-seronegative. CDR3s include the opening cysteine and the closing phenylalanine or tryptophan. D genes are given only for firm matches.

D gene	V gene	CDR3 length	J gene	CDR3 DNA	CDR3 protein
.	TRBV10-2	21	TRBJ2-5	TGCGCCAGCAGTTATCCGGTCCAGGGAATCAGTCGGGTTCTAGGACAAGAGACCCAGTACTTC	CASSYPVQGISRVLGQETQYF
.	TRBV5-1	16	TRBJ2-1	TGCGCCAGCAGCTTGGAACTAGGCAGGGGTTACAATGAGCAGTTCTTC	CASSLELGRGYNEQFF
TRBD1	TRBV27	15	TRBJ1-5	TGTGCCAGCAGTTTATCGGGACAGGGTTGGCAGCCCCAGCATTTT	CASSLSGQGWQPQHF
.	TRBV15	12	TRBJ2-1	TGTGCCACCAGCAGTAGATACAATGAGCAGTTCTTC	CATSSRYNEQFF
TRBD2	TRBV7-8	15	TRBJ2-7	TGTGCCAGCAGCTTAGCCGGGACTACCTACTACGAGCAGTACTTC	CASSLAGTTYYEQYF
TRBD1	TRBV5-6	15	TRBJ1-6	TGTGCCAGCAGCTTGCCTGGGACAGGACGTTCACCCCTCCACTTT	CASSLPGTGRSPLHF
TRBD2	TRBV5-1	17	TRBJ2-3	TGCGCCAGCAGCTTGGGGACTAGCGGGAGGTTCACAGATACGCAGTATTTT	CASSLGTSGRFTDTQYF
.	TRBV9	16	TRBJ2-7	TGTGCCAGCAGCGTAGCTACAGGAGGGGCCGCCTACGAGCAGTACTTC	CASSVATGGAAYEQYF
TRBD1	TRBV7-8	14	TRBJ1-1	TGTGCCAGCAGCACGGGACAGCGGAACACTGAAGCTTTCTTT	CASSTGQRNTEAFF
TRBD1	TRBV4-1	15	TRBJ2-7	TGCGCCAGCAGCCCGATCCTGACAGGGTACTACGAGCAGTACTTC	CASSPILTGYYEQYF
.	TRBV2	14	TRBJ1-5	TGTGCCAGCAGTGAAGGGGTTTTAGCTCAGCCCCAGCATTTT	CASSEGVLAQPQHF
.	TRBV4-1	17	TRBJ1-1	TGCGCCAGCAGCCAAGGTCTTTCGGCAGGGCCGTACACTGAAGCTTTCTTT	CASSQGLSAGPYTEAFF
.	TRBV21-1	19	TRBJ2-7	TGTGCCAGCAGCGAGGACTTTCCTAGGGACAGCCAAGTCTCCTACGAGCAGTACTTC	CASSEDFPRDSQVSYEQYF
.	TRBV19	15	TRBJ2-2	TGTGCCAGTTGGAGCCGGGAGAGTCACACCGGGGAGCTGTTTTTT	CASWSRESHTGELFF
TRBD1	TRBV9	13	TRBJ1-1	TGTGCCAGCGGGGGGACAGGGGGCACTGAAGCTTTCTTT	CASGGTGGTEAFF
TRBD1	TRBV29-1	13	TRBJ2-5	TGCAGCGGGGGACAGGGGATTGGAGAGACCCAGTACTTC	CSGGQGIGETQYF
TRBD1	TRBV2	19	TRBJ1-2	TGTGCCAGCAGTGGAGGGGGACAGGGTAGTATTCTCGTAGACTATGGCTACACCTTC	CASSGGGQGSILVDYGYTF
TRBD1	TRBV28	18	TRBJ2-1	TGTGCCAGCAGAACACAGGGGGCAACCGAAGGGGCTTACAATGAGCAGTTCTTC	CASRTQGATEGAYNEQFF